This TCR beta chain emerged from a study of blood T cells in healthy people across ages. Across the study: About one barcoded beta molecule per two T cells was the capture yield of template switching.

The V and J ends lost 1 base and 2 bases respectively, with 13 bases between them. Germline values: CDR1 SQVTM, CDR2 ANQGSEA. The CDR3 length is 15 residues. Together with a sample-barcoded 5' primer, a J-beta primer mix was included in a second PCR lasting about 6 to 12 cycles. A single record per CDR3 protein comes from TCRdb applying MiXCR to the 5' RACE reads. The table records fewer than 2 million distinct CDR3 sequences, roughly two fifths of them present only once. This clonotype was counted between two and nine times. The origin of this receptor is a human donor in good health. The chain has TRBV29-1 and TRBJ2-3; TRBD1 is a possible D gene (5 bases). Material for sequencing was blood. The DNA for the CDR3 is TGCAGCGTTGAAGGGCAGGGTGGGTCCACAGATACGCAGTATTTT. Translating it yields CSVEGQGGSTDTQYF.